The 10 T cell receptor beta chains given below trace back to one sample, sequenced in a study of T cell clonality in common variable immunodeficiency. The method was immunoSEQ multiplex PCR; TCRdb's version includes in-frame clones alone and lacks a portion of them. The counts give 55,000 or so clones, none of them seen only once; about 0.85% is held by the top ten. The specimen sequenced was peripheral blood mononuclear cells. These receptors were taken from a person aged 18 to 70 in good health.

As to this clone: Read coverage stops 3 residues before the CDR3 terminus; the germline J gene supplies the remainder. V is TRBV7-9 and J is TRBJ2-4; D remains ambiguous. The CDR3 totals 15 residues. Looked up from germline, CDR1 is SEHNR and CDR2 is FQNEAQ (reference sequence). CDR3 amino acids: CASSLSDRLFYGQYF. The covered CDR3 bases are TGTGCCAGCAGCTTAAGTGACCGACTTTTCTATGGT.

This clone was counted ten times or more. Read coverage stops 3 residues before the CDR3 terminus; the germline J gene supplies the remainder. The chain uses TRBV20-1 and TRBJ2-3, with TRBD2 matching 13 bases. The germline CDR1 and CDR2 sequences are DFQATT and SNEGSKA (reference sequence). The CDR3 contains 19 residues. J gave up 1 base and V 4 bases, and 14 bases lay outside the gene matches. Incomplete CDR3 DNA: TGCAGTGCTACCAAGGGGACTAGCGGGGACCTACGGGGCACAGATACG. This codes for CSATKGTSGDLRGTDT. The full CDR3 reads CSATKGTSGDLRGTDTQYF.

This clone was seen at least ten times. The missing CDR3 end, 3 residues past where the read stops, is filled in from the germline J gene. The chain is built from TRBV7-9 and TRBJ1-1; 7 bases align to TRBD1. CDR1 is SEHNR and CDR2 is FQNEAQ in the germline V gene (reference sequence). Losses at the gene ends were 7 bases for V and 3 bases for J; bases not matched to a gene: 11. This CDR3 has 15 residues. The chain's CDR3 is CASTRGAGGHTEAFF. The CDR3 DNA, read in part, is TGTGCCAGCACCCGCGGGGCAGGGGGACACACTGAA.

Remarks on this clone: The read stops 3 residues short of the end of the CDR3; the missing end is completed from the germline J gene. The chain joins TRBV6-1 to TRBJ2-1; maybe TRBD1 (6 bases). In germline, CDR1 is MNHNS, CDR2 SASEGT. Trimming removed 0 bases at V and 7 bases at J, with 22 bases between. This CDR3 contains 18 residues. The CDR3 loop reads CASSEAIEGTGKVNEQFF. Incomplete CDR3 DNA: TGTGCCAGCAGTGAAGCGATTGAGGGAACAGGGAAGGTTAATGAG.

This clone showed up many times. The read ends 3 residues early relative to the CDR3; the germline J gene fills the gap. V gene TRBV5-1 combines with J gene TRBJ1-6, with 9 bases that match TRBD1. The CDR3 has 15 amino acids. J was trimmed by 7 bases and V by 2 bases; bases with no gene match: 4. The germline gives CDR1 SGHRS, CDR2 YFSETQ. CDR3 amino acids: CASSLEDRGNSPLHF. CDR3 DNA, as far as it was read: TGCGCCAGCAGCTTAGAGGACAGGGGCAATTCACCC.

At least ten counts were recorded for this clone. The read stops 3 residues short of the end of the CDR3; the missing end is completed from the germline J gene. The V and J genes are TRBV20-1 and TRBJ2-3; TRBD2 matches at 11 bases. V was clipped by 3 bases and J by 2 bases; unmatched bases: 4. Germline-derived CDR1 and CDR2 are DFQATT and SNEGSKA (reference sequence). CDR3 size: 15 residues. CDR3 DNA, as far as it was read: TGCAGTGCTAGCCTACTAGCGGGGGTCACAGATACG. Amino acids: CSASLLAGVTDT. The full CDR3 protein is CSASLLAGVTDTQYF.

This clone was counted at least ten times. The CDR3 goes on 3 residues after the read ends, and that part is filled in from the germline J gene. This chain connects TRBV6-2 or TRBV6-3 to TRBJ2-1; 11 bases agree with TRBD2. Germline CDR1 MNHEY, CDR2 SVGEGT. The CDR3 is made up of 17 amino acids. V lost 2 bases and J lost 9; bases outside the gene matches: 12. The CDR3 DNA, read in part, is TGTGCCAGCAGTTACCTCGGTGTAGCGGGAGGGCCGGTTGAG. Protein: CASSYLGVAGGPVE. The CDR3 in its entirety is CASSYLGVAGGPVEQFF.

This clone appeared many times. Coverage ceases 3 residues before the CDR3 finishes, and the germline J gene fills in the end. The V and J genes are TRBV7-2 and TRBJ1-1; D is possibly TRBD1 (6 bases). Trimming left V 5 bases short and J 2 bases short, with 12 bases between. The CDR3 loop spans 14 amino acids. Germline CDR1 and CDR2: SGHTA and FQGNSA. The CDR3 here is CASSVGQINTEAFF. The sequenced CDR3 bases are TGTGCCAGCAGCGTAGGACAGATAAACACTGAA.

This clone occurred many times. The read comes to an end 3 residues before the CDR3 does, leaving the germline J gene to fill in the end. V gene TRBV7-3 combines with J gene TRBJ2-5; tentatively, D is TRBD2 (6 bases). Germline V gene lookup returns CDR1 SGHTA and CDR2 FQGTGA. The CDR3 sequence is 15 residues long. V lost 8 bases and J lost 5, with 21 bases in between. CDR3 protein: CASSPVGGAGETQYF. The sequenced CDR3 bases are TGTGCCAGCTCCCCTGTGGGCGGGGCGGGGGAGACC.

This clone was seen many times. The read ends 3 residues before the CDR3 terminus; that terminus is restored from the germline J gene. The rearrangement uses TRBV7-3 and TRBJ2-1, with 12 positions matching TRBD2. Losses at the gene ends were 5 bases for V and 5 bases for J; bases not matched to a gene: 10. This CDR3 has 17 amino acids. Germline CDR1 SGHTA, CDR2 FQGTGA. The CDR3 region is CASSPTRTSGIHNEQFF. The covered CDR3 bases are TGTGCCAGCAGCCCTACTCGGACTAGCGGGATCCACAATGAG.